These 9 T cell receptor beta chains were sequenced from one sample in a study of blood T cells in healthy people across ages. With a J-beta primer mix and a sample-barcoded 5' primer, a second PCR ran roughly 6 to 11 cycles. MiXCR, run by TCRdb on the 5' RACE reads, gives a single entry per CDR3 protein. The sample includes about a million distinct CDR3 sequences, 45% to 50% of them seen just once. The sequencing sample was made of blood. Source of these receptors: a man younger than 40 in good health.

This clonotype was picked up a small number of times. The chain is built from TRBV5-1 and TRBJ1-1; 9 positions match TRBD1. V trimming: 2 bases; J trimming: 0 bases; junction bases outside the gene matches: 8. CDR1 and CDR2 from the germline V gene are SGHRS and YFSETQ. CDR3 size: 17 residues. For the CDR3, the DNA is TGCGCCAGCAGCTTCGGACAGGGGTCCTTAATGAACACTGAAGCTTTCTTT. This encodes CASSFGQGSLMNTEAFF.

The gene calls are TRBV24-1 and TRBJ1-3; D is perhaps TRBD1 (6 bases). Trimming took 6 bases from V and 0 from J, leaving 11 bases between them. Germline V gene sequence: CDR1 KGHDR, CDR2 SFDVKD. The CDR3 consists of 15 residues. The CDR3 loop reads CATSPGANSGNTIYF. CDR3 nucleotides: TGTGCCACCAGTCCAGGGGCAAACTCTGGAAACACCATATATTTT.

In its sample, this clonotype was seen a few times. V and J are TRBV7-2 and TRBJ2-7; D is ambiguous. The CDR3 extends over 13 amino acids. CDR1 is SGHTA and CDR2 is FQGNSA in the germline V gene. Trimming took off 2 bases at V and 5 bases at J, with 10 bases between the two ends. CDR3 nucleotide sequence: TGTGCCAGCAGCTTAATAGGCGACCACGAGCAGTACTTC. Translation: CASSLIGDHEQYF.

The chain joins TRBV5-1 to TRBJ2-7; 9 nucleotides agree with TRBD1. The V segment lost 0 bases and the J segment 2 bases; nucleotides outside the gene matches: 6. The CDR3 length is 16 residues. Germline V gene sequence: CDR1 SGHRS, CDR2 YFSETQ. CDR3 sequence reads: CASSLEGTGTPYEQYF. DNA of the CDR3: TGCGCCAGCAGCTTGGAAGGGACAGGGACCCCCTACGAGCAGTACTTC.

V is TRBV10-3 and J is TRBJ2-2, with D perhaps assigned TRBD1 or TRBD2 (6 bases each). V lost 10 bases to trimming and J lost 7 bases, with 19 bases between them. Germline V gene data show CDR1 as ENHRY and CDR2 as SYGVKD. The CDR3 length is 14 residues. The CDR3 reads CATTAGGSIGELFF. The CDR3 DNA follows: TGTGCCACCACCGCCGGGGGCTCTATCGGGGAGCTGTTTTTT.

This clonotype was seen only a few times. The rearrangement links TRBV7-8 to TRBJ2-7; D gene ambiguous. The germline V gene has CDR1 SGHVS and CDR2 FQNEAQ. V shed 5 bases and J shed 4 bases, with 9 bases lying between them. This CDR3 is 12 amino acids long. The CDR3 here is CASSGRFYEQYF. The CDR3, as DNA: TGTGCCAGCAGCGGGCGTTTTTACGAGCAGTACTTC.

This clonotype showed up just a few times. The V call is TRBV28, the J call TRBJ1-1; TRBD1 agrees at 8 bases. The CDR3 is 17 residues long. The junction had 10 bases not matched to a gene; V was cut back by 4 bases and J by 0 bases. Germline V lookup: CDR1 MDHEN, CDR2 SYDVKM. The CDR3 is CASSSSAHRGVNTEAFF. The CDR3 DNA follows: TGTGCCAGCAGTTCCAGCGCCCACAGGGGGGTGAACACTGAAGCTTTCTTT.

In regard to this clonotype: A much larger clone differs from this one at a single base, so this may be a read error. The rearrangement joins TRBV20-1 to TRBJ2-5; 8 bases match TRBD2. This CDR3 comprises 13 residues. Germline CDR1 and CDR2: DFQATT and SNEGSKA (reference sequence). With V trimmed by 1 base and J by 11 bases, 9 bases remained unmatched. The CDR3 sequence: CSARVTSGIEQYF. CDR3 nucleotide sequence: TGCAGTGCTAGAGTAACTAGCGGAATTGAGCAGTACTTC.

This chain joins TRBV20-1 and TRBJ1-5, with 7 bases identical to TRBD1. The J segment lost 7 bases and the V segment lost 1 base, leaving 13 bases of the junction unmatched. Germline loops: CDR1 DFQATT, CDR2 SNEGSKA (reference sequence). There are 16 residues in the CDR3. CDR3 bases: TGCAGTGCTAGAGGATTGGAGGGGGCAGGAAGCCAGCCCCAGCATTTT. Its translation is CSARGLEGAGSQPQHF.